This TCR beta chain was recorded in a study of shared clonotypes between healthy human individuals. Study as a whole: Researchers assigned three CD4 naive, three CD4 memory, two CD8 naive and one CD8 memory plate to each donor.

Germline CDR1 reads LNHDA; CDR2 reads SQIVND (reference sequence). The V and J ends lost 5 bases and 3 bases respectively, with 19 bases between them. CDR3 length equals 17 residues. The authors' processing: ImmunoSEQ output held junction-only sequences without quality scores, so filtering differed. Repertoires were generated with immunoSEQ multiplex PCR, while TCRdb's copy carries only in-frame clones and drops some. D and trimming come from the DNA, and the V and J calls and clone size come from that table. The sample has 650,000 to 700,000 clones, 80% to 95% seen once; the top ten hold 30% to 40%.

The TCR was taken from a man aged 18 to 30 in good health. Some clones in this sample may be carry-over from other donors' samples. Sequenced: memory CD8+ T cells from PBMCs. Subset in this sample: CD45RO+ cells pooled with CCR7-negative TemRA cells. The chain recombines TRBV19 with TRBJ1-4; no clear D gene. The CDR3 DNA reads as TGTGCCAGTAGTTTCGGTCGCGTGGGGAGTCCTAATGAAAAACTGTTTTTT. Its protein is CASSFGRVGSPNEKLFF. Combining the CDR3 with reference TRBV19 and TRBJ1-4 gives the whole variable domain DGGITQSPKYLFRKEGQNVTLSCEQNLNHDAMYWYRQDPGQGLRLIYYSQIVNDFQKGDIAEGYSVSREKKESFPLTVTSAQKNPTAFYLCASSFGRVGSPNEKLFFGSGTQLSVL.